Below, one T cell receptor (beta chain) is given with its context. Germline CDR1 reads MDHEN; CDR2 reads SYDVKM. The CDR3 has 13 amino acids. V was clipped by 2 bases and J by 6 bases, with 10 bases between them. The data derive from a study of blood T cell repertoires in COVID-19. Study in general: Whether acute or convalescent, the COVID-19 samples came from the United States, Italy and Spain.

TCRdb's table, derived via immunoSEQ multiplex PCR, lists solely in-frame clones and lacks some. The sample consists of more than 80,000 clones, 87% of them appearing once. Followed over time, Seattle patients had been enrolled while infection was active. This chain connects TRBV28 to TRBJ1-2; perhaps TRBD1 as D (5 bases). The specimen sequenced was peripheral blood. This clonotype was sampled from a woman aged 60-70 years with COVID-19, enrolled during active disease. CDR3 in amino acids: CASSLRGGHGYTF. The DNA for the CDR3 is TGTGCCAGCAGTTTAAGGGGAGGTCATGGCTACACCTTC.